The clone carrying this TCR beta chain is labeled medium-sized. Antigen: not known. This entry is derived from a study of vaccination and CD4 T cells after COVID-19. Across the whole study: Convalescent participants consisted of six males and four females, two being Hispanic. Study results and caveats: Post-infection sampling omitted early timepoints and covered relatively few convalescent patients.

Specified treatment: approximately nine-day PBMC culture with coronavirus spike peptide pools or control peptides (ViraFEST assay). ViraFEST grew antigen-specific T cells using peptide pools, then sequenced TCRs. CDR3 size: 14 residues. Germline-derived CDR1 and CDR2 are MNHNS and SASEGT. J lost 6 bases, V lost 8 bases, and 7 bases had no gene match. With the Oncomine TCR Beta short-read assay, DNA from cultured CD4+ T cells was sequenced. TCRdb re-called the PCR reads with MiXCR, one entry per CDR3 protein. In the table there are a few thousand distinct CDR3 sequences, over 14% of which are singletons.

Sequencing input: CD4+ T cells from blood, cultured in vitro. The chain joins TRBV6-1 to TRBJ1-5; 10 bases are a match to TRBD1. The receptor was isolated from a human donor who had recovered from COVID-19. The CDR3 sequence: CASQGTGVLQPQHF. CDR3 in DNA: TGTGCCAGCCAGGGGACAGGGGTTCTTCAGCCCCAGCATTTT.